Here is one TCR beta chain with its context. Produced via immunoSEQ multiplex PCR; TCRdb's table is partial and in-frame only. The table lists 84,000 or so clones, 80% of them singletons. This entry is derived from a study of blood T cell repertoires in COVID-19. Study overall: The United States, Italy and Spain were the sources of the acute and convalescent COVID-19 samples.

V was clipped by 5 bases and J by 4 bases, with 12 bases between them. The CDR3 covers 14 residues. Germline assignment: CDR1 LNHDA and CDR2 SQIVND (reference sequence). This receptor was identified in an elderly woman with acute or convalescent COVID-19. The sample comprised peripheral blood. The gene calls are TRBV19 and TRBJ2-4; TRBD1 might be the D (6 bases). In DNA, the CDR3 is TGTGCCAGTAGTTCCCAGGGGCTGAAAAACATTCAGTACTTC. This sequence encodes CASSSQGLKNIQYF. Variable domain in full (rest from reference TRBV19 and TRBJ2-4): DGGITQSPKYLFRKEGQNVTLSCEQNLNHDAMYWYRQDPGQGLRLIYYSQIVNDFQKGDIAEGYSVSREKKESFPLTVTSAQKNPTAFYLCASSSQGLKNIQYFGAGTRLSVL.